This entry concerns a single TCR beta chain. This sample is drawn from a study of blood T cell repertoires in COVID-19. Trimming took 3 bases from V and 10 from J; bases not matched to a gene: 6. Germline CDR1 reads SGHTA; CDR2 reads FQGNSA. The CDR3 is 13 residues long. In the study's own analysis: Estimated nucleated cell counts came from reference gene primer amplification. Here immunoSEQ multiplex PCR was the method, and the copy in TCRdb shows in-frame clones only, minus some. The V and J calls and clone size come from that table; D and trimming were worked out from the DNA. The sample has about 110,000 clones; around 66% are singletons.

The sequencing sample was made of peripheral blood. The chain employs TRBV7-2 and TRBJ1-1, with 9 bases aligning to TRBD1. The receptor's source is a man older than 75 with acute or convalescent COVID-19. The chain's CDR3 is CASSLGQGPRAFF. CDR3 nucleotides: TGTGCCAGCAGCTTGGGACAGGGTCCCCGAGCTTTCTTT.